The rows below give T cell receptor beta chains drawn from one sample of a study of response to subunit inactivated influenza vaccine. TCRdb redid the calling of the RT-PCR reads with MiXCR, one entry per CDR3 protein. The sample holds around 480,000 distinct CDR3 sequences, 16% seen once. This specimen was CD4+ T cells sorted from PBMCs, taken roughly 24 months after vaccination. The receptors were sampled from a man aged 45 to 75 who received an inactivated influenza vaccine. Each CDR3 is given with its conserved first and last residue. Fields, in order: D gene, J gene, V gene, CDR3 protein. D genes are given only for firm matches.

>TRBD1|TRBJ2-4|TRBV11-2
CASSLYRGPAENIQYF
>TRBD1|TRBJ2-5|TRBV6-1
CASRQQGYQETQYF
>.|TRBJ1-6|TRBV11-2
CASSSLAGAYNSPLHF
>.|TRBJ2-3|TRBV18
CASSPEQPRTDTQYF
>.|TRBJ2-7|TRBV2
CASSPGVRSGLYEQYF
>.|TRBJ1-3|TRBV4-1
CASSQGGGGNTIYF
>.|TRBJ2-2|TRBV20-1
CSASSPFATGELFF
>TRBD1|TRBJ1-6|TRBV7-9
CASSLDRGGDSPLHF
>TRBD2|TRBJ2-7|TRBV5-5
CASSSRAGGLGEQYF
>.|TRBJ1-5|TRBV29-1
CSVGVGGSNQPQHF
>.|TRBJ2-6|TRBV3-1
CASCEGAGANVLTF
>.|TRBJ2-5|TRBV20-1
CSASVAGNTQETQYF
>TRBD1|TRBJ2-7|TRBV10-2
CASTDPGTGIYEQYF
>.|TRBJ2-7|TRBV20-1
CSASKAYEQYF
>TRBD2|TRBJ2-1|TRBV7-2
CASRLSSGRANEQFF
>.|TRBJ2-4|TRBV11-1
CASSLNFGGPYGKNIQYF
>.|TRBJ2-1|TRBV7-2
CASTPGYNEQFF
>.|TRBJ1-2|TRBV4-3
CASSQDFQGNYGYTF
>.|TRBJ2-7|TRBV30
CAWSRGGYEQYF
>.|TRBJ2-3|TRBV14
CASNGSPLDTQYF
>.|TRBJ1-6|TRBV5-1
CASSLGQEPPLHF
>.|TRBJ2-1|TRBV29-1
CSVRKGIYNEQFF
>.|TRBJ2-1|TRBV7-7
CASSLTTDQDNEQFF
>.|TRBJ2-1|TRBV6-5
CASSYSTTFLSSYNEQFF
>.|TRBJ1-1|TRBV27
CASSPTVATMNTEAFF
>TRBD1|TRBJ2-2|TRBV10-3
CAIRGTGPNTGELFF
>.|TRBJ2-3|TRBV20-1
CSAREGGRQGDTQYF
>.|TRBJ2-7|TRBV3-1
CASSQDLAGRREQYF
>.|TRBJ2-5|TRBV12-3/TRBV12-4
CASSLSSNRVETQYF